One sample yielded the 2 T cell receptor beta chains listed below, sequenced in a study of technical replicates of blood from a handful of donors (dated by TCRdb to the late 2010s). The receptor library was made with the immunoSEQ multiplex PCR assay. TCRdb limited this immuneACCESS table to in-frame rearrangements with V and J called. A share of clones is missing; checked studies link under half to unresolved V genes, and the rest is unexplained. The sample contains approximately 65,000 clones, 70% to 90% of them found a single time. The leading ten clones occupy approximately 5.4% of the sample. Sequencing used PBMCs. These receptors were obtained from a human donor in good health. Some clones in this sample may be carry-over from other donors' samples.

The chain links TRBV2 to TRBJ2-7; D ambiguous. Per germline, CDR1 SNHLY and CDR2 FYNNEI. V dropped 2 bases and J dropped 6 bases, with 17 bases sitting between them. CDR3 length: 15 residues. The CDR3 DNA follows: TGTGCCAGCAGTGAAATGGAGAACTGGCTCGGCGAGCAGTACTTC. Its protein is CASSEMENWLGEQYF.

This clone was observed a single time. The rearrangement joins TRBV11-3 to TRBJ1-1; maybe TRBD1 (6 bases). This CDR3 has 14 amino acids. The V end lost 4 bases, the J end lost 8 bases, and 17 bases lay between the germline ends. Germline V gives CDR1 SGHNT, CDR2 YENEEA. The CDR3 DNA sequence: TGTGCCAGCAGCTCGGGTGGGGAGACAGGCGAAGCTTTCTTT. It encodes CASSSGGETGEAFF.